This T cell receptor beta chain was sequenced during a study of blood T cell repertoires in COVID-19. This CDR3 contains 14 residues. V gave up 4 bases and J gave up 7 bases, with 11 bases separating them. Germline CDR1 is SGHTA and CDR2 is FQGTGA. Only in-frame clones appear in the TCRdb table, and some are missing; sequencing was by immunoSEQ multiplex PCR. The table includes 150,000 to 200,000 clones, 70% to 80% detected once. The gene calls are TRBV7-3 and TRBJ1-6, with D possibly being TRBD1 (5 bases). This receptor was taken from a woman in her 70s in a cohort exposed to, infected with or recovered from COVID-19 (not recorded which). Sample: PBMCs or T cells enriched from blood (not recorded which). The CDR3 loop reads CASSSAGGNSPLHF. The CDR3, as DNA: TGTGCCAGCAGCTCCGCGGGGGGGAATTCACCCCTCCACTTT.